A single sample is the source of the 9 T cell receptor beta chains below, sequenced in a study of blood T cell repertoires in COVID-19. Produced via immunoSEQ multiplex PCR; TCRdb's table is partial and in-frame only. This sample has 120,000 or so clones, with roughly 85% found just once. The sequenced material came from peripheral blood. Every receptor here comes from a woman of 80 years or more with acute or convalescent COVID-19.

This chain uses TRBV4-3 with TRBJ1-2, with no clear D. Germline CDR1 LGHNA, CDR2 YSLEER. V lost 0 bases and J 7 bases, leaving 12 bases between the germline ends. The CDR3 runs 14 residues. The CDR3 nucleotides read TGCGCCAGCAGCCAAGAAAGAGGGTTCGGTGGCTACACCTTC. Its translation is CASSQERGFGGYTF.

This chain links TRBV5-8 with TRBJ2-2; a weak D match, TRBD1 (6 bases). V dropped 1 base and J dropped 5 bases, with 9 bases sitting between them. Germline CDR1 reads SGHTS; CDR2 reads YDEGEE. The CDR3 contains 14 residues. In DNA form, the CDR3 reads TGTGCCAGCAGCTTGACAGGGACAACCGGGGAGCTGTTTTTT. Residues: CASSLTGTTGELFF. The full variable domain, its missing parts supplied by reference TRBV5-8 and TRBJ2-2, is EAGVTQSPTHLIKTRGQQATLRCSPISGHTSVYWYQQALGLGLQFLLWYDEGEERNRGNFPPRFSGRQFPNYSSELNVNALELEDSALYLCASSLTGTTGELFFGEGSRLTVL.

This chain connects TRBV7-8 to TRBJ1-2; D remains ambiguous. Germline V lookup: CDR1 SGHVS, CDR2 FQNEAQ. The ends were cut back, 1 base at V and 8 bases at J, with 14 bases in the middle. The CDR3 totals 14 residues. CDR3 bases: TGTGCCAGCAGCTTAGAAATCCGGGGAGGGGGCTACACCTTC. Translating it yields CASSLEIRGGGYTF. The complete variable domain, with remaining parts taken from reference TRBV7-8 and TRBJ1-2, reads GAGVSQSPRYKVAKRGQDVALRCDPISGHVSLFWYQQALGQGPEFLTYFQNEAQLDKSGLPSDRFFAERPEGSVSTLKIQRTQQEDSAVYLCASSLEIRGGGYTFGSGTRLTVV.

The V gene is TRBV11-2, the J gene TRBJ1-5; TRBD1 matches at 10 bases. The J segment lost 3 bases and the V segment lost 7 bases, leaving 6 bases of the junction unmatched. Germline loops: CDR1 SGHAT, CDR2 FQNNGV. The CDR3 length is 15 residues. CDR3 DNA sequence: TGTGCCAGCACGACAGGGGGCCTAAACAATCAGCCCCAGCATTTT. This sequence encodes CASTTGGLNNQPQHF.

The chain joins TRBV19 to TRBJ1-6; 7 nucleotides line up with TRBD1. Germline V gives CDR1 LNHDA, CDR2 SQIVND (reference sequence). There are 16 residues in the CDR3. The junction had 6 bases not matched to a gene; V was cut back by 3 bases and J by 4 bases. The CDR3: CASSITRDSYNSPLHF. CDR3 bases: TGTGCCAGTAGTATTACCCGGGACAGTTATAATTCACCCCTCCACTTT.

CDR3 residues: CSVTDSDRINYGYTF. The DNA for the CDR3 is TGCAGCGTAACAGACTCGGACAGGATAAACTATGGCTACACCTTC. The rearrangement links TRBV29-1 to TRBJ1-2; 7 bases match TRBD1. The trim removed 6 bases at V and 2 bases at J, leaving 12 bases unmatched. Germline values: CDR1 SQVTM, CDR2 ANQGSEA. The CDR3 has 15 residues.

This clone showed up just once. V is TRBV29-1 and J is TRBJ1-2; 11 nucleotides line up with TRBD1. CDR1 SQVTM and CDR2 ANQGSEA come from the germline V gene. J was trimmed by 4 bases and V by 8 bases; bases with no gene match: 9. This CDR3 has 14 amino acids. The CDR3 here is CSSTSGTGGYGYTF. Written as DNA, the CDR3 is TGCAGCTCCACTTCCGGGACAGGGGGCTATGGCTACACCTTC.

J is TRBJ2-1 and V is TRBV4-2; 7 bases agree with TRBD2. CDR1 LGHNA and CDR2 YNFKEQ come from the germline V gene. V was clipped by 5 bases and J by 7 bases; unmatched bases: 8. The CDR3 is 14 amino acids. CDR3 coding DNA: TGTGCCAGCAGCAAAACCGGACTAGAGAATGAGCAGTTCTTC. Translating it yields CASSKTGLENEQFF.

The rearrangement joins TRBV2 to TRBJ2-7; the match to TRBD2 covers 7 bases. The CDR3 spans 16 residues. Germline V gene sequence: CDR1 SNHLY, CDR2 FYNNEI. The trim removed 8 bases at V and 4 bases at J, leaving 17 bases unmatched. The CDR3 reads CASGMGGGPSPYEQYF. CDR3 coding DNA: TGTGCCAGCGGGATGGGGGGGGGTCCCTCCCCGTACGAGCAGTACTTC.